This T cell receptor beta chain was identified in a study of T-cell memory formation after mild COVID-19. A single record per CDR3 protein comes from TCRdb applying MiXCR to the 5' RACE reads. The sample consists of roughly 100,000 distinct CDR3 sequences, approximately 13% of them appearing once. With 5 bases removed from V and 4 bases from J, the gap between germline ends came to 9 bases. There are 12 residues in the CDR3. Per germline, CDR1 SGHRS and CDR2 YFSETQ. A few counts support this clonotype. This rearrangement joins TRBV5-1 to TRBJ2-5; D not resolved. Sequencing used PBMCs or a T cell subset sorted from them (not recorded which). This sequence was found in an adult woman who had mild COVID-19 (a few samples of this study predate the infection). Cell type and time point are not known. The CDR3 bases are TGCGCCAGCAGGTTAGGCGCAGAGACCCAGTACTTC. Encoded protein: CASRLGAETQYF.